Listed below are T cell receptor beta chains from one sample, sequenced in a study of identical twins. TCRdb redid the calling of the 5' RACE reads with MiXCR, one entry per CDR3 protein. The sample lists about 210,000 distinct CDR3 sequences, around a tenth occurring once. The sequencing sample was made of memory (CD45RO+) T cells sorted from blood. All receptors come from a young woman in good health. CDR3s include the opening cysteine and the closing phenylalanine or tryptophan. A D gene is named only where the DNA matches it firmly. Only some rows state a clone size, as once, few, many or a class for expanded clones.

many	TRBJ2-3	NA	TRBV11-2	CASSFLLVDTQYF	TGTGCCAGCAGCTTCCTTTTGGTGGATACGCAGTATTTT
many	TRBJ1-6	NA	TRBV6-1	CASTKSPGTVNNSPLHF	TGTGCCAGCACAAAAAGCCCCGGGACGGTGAATAATTCACCCCTCCACTTT
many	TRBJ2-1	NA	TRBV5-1	CASSLSFNSYNEQFF	TGCGCCAGCAGCCTCAGCTTCAACTCCTACAATGAGCAGTTCTTC
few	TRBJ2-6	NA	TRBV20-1	CSASNRAGANVLTF	TGCAGTGCTAGCAACAGGGCTGGGGCCAACGTCCTGACTTTC
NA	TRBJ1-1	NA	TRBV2	CASRNGQMNTEAFF	TGTGCCAGCAGAAATGGACAGATGAACACTGAAGCTTTCTTT
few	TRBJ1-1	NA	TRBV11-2	CASSLYEGRSEAFF	TGTGCCAGCAGCTTATACGAGGGGAGGAGTGAAGCTTTCTTT
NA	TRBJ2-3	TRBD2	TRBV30	CAWSLAGADTQYF	TGTGCCTGGAGCCTAGCGGGAGCCGATACGCAGTATTTT
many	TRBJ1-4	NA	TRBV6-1	CASSIRRGNEKLFF	TGTGCCAGCAGCATAAGAAGGGGAAATGAAAAACTGTTTTTT
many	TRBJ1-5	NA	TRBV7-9	CASSLNNQPQHF	TGTGCCAGCAGCTTAAACAATCAGCCCCAGCATTTT
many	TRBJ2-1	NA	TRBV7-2	CASSPTGSYNEQFF	TGTGCCAGCAGCCCCACAGGGTCCTACAATGAGCAGTTCTTC
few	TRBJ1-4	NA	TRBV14	CASSPLNHATNEKLFF	TGTGCCAGCAGCCCACTAAACCATGCAACTAATGAAAAACTGTTTTTT
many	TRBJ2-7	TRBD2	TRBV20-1	CSPAVLAGIEQYF	TGCAGTCCAGCTGTTCTAGCGGGAATCGAGCAGTACTTC
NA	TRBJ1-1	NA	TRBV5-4	CASSILDWNTEAFF	TGTGCCAGCAGCATACTAGACTGGAACACTGAAGCTTTCTTT
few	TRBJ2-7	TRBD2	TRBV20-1	CSARDPGLAGGSSYEQYF	TGCAGTGCTAGAGATCCGGGACTAGCGGGGGGAAGCTCCTACGAGCAGTACTTC
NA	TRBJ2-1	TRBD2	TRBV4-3	CASSQNLAGVQFF	TGCGCCAGCAGCCAAAACTTAGCGGGAGTGCAGTTCTTC
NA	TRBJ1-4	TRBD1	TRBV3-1	CASSTRRTGGEKLFF	TGTGCCAGCAGCACCCGAAGGACAGGCGGAGAAAAACTGTTTTTT
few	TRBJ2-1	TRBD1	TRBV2	CASSEDRVNEQFF	TGTGCCAGCAGCGAAGACAGGGTCAATGAGCAGTTCTTC
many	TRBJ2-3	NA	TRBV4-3	CASSQELAPSSTDTQYF	TGCGCCAGCAGCCAAGAGCTAGCACCATCTAGCACAGATACGCAGTATTTT
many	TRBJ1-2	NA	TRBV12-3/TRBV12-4	CASSLSGRGYTF	TGTGCCAGCAGTTTATCAGGTCGTGGCTACACCTTC
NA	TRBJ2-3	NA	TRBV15	CATSSGVGPRTDTQYF	TGTGCCACCAGCAGTGGCGTCGGGCCTCGCACAGATACGCAGTATTTT
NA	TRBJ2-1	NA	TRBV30	CAWTKWDEQFF	TGTGCCTGGACGAAATGGGATGAGCAGTTCTTC
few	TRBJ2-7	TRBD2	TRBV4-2	CASSHQRGRYEQYF	TGTGCCAGCAGCCATCAGCGGGGGAGGTACGAGCAGTACTTC
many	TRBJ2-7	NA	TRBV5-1	CASSPTGFSSYEQYF	TGCGCCAGCAGCCCAACAGGATTTAGCTCCTACGAGCAGTACTTC
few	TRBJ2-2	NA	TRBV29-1	CSVDGVSGNTGELFF	TGCAGCGTTGACGGGGTATCCGGGAACACCGGGGAGCTGTTTTTT
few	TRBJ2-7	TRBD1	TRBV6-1	CASIGTGGPYEQYF	TGTGCCAGCATCGGGACAGGGGGTCCCTACGAGCAGTACTTC
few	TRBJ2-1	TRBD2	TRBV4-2	CASSQDGTSGYNEQFF	TGTGCCAGCAGCCAAGATGGGACTAGCGGCTACAATGAGCAGTTCTTC
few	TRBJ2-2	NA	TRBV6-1	CASNRDGHTGELFF	TGTGCCAGCAATAGGGACGGACACACCGGGGAGCTGTTTTTT
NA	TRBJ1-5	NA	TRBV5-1	CASSLWSGYQPQHF	TGCGCCAGCAGCTTGTGGTCAGGGTATCAGCCCCAGCATTTT
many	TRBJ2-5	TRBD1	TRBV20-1	CSGQGEQGQTQYF	TGCAGTGGCCAGGGGGAGCAGGGTCAGACCCAGTACTTC
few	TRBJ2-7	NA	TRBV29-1	CSVDTSGDYEQYF	TGCAGCGTTGATACTTCAGGGGATTACGAGCAGTACTTC
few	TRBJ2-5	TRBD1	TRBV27	CASSSDRDRGRETQYF	TGTGCCAGCAGTTCGGACCGGGACAGGGGGCGGGAGACCCAGTACTTC
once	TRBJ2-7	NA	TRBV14	CASSAPGKQSYEQYF	TGTGCCAGCAGCGCACCCGGGAAGCAGTCCTACGAGCAGTACTTC
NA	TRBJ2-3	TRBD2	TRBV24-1	CATSDSPSGTAGGGKQYF	TGTGCCACCAGTGATTCGCCTAGCGGTACCGCTGGCGGGGGGAAGCAGTATTTT
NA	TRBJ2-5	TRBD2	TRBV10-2	CASSYSGELGETQYF	TGCGCCAGCAGTTACAGCGGGGAGCTCGGGGAGACCCAGTACTTC
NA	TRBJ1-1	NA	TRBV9	CASNPTSGGTEAFF	TGTGCCAGCAACCCAACTTCGGGGGGGACTGAAGCTTTCTTT
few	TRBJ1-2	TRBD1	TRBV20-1	CSARPNFDRGRNYGYTF	TGCAGTGCTAGACCAAACTTCGACAGGGGGAGGAACTATGGCTACACCTTC
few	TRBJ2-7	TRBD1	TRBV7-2	CASTRDSAYEQYF	TGTGCCAGCACCCGGGACAGTGCCTACGAGCAGTACTTC
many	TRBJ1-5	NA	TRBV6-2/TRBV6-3	CASRAGYQPQHF	TGTGCCAGCAGGGCAGGGTATCAGCCCCAGCATTTT
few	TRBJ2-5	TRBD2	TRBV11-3	CASSLSTQRGLETQYF	TGTGCCAGCAGCTTAAGCACCCAGCGGGGGTTAGAGACCCAGTACTTC
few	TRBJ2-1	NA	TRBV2	CASNSALEQFF	TGTGCCAGCAATTCCGCCCTTGAGCAGTTCTTC
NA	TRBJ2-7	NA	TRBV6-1	CASRKAMGYYEQYF	TGTGCCAGCCGAAAAGCCATGGGATACTACGAGCAGTACTTC
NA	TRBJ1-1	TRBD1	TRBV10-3	CAIRTGGDITEAFF	TGTGCCATCAGAACAGGGGGCGATATCACTGAAGCTTTCTTT
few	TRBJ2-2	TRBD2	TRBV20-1	CSASSGRGGTGELFF	TGCAGTGCTAGTAGCGGGAGGGGCGGCACCGGGGAGCTGTTTTTT
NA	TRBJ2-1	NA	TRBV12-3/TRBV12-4	CASSFRSGGSSDEQFF	TGTGCCAGCAGTTTTAGATCCGGAGGTAGCTCGGATGAGCAGTTCTTC
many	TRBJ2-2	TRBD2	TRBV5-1	CASRRTSGNTGELFF	TGCGCCAGCAGGCGGACTAGCGGGAACACCGGGGAGCTGTTTTTT
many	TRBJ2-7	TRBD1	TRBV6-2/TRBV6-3	CASSLRQGSYEQYF	TGTGCCAGCAGTCTCCGACAGGGATCTTACGAGCAGTACTTC
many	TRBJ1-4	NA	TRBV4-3	CASRGSLTPNEKLFF	TGCGCCAGCAGGGGAAGTTTGACTCCCAATGAAAAACTGTTTTTT
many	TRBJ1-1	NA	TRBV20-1	CSGGRNTEAFF	TGCAGTGGAGGGAGGAACACTGAAGCTTTCTTT